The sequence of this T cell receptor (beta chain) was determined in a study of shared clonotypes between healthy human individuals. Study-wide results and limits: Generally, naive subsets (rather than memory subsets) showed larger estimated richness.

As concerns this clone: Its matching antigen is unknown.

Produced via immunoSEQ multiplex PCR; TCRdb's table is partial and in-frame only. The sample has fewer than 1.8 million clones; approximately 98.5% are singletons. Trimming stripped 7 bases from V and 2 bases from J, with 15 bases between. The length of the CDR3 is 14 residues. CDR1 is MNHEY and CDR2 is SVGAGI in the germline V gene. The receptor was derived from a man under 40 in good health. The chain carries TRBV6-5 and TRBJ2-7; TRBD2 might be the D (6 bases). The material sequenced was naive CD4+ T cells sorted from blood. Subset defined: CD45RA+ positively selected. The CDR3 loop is CASTTGTETYEQYF. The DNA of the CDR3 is TGTGCCAGCACTACCGGGACTGAAACCTACGAGCAGTACTTC.